This TCR beta chain was profiled in a study of shared clonotypes between healthy human individuals. After removal of 2 bases from V and 4 bases from J, the junction contained 3 bases not matched to a gene. CDR3 length equals 16 residues. Germline CDR1 is SGHRS and CDR2 is YFSETQ. Points from the study as a whole: Roughly 5% of naive CD4 clonotypes were common to a handful of donors.

Points on this clone: No antigen is known for it.

Some clones are missing from TCRdb's copy, which holds only in-frame ones; the method was immunoSEQ multiplex PCR. The repertoire includes over 850,000 clones, about 84% of them detected once, and 0.55% to 0.7% sits in the top ten. The specimen sequenced was memory CD4+ T cells from PBMCs. Subset described: CD45RA-negative fraction. The sequence was obtained from a man aged 18-30 years in good health. Some clones in this sample may be carry-over from other donors' samples. The chain combines TRBV5-1 with TRBJ2-2; 12 bases map to TRBD2. The CDR3 nucleotides read TGCGCCAGCAGCTTCGGACTAGCGGGATTCACCGGGGAGCTGTTTTTT. It is translated as CASSFGLAGFTGELFF.